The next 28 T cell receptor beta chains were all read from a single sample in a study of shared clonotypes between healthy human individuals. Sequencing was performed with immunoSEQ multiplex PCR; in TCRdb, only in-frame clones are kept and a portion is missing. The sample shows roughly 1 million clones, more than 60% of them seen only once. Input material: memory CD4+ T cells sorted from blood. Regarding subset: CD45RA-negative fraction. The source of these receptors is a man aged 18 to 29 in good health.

CDR3 sequence reads: CASSPSGTSGVRDEQFF. In nucleotides, the CDR3 is TGTGCCAGCTCACCATCCGGGACTAGCGGGGTTAGAGATGAGCAGTTCTTC. The V call is TRBV18, the J call TRBJ2-1; 13 bases map to TRBD2. CDR1 and CDR2 (germline): KGHSH, LQKENI. The CDR3 runs to 17 residues. With 2 bases clipped from V and 8 bases from J, the junction kept 9 bases outside the gene matches.

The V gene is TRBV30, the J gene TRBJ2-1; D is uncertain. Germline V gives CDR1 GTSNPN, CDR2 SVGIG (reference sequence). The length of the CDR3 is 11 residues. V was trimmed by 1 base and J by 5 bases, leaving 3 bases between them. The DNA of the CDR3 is TGTGCCTGGAGTGAAAACAATGAGCAGTTCTTC. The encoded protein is CAWSENNEQFF.

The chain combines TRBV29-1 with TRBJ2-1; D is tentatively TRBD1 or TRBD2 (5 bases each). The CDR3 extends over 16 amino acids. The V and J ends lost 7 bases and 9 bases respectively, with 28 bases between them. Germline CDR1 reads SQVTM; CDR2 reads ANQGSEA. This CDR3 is CSARGLGSGWQSEQFF. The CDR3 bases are TGCAGCGCGAGGGGTTTAGGGTCGGGATGGCAGAGTGAGCAGTTCTTC.

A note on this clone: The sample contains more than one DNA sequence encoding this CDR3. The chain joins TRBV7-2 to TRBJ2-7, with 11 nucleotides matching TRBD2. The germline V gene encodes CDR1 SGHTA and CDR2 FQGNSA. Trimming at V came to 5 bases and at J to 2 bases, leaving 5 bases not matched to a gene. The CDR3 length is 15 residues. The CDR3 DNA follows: TGTGCCAGCAGCCTCGGGACTAGCGGAACCTACGAGCAGTACTTC. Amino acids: CASSLGTSGTYEQYF.

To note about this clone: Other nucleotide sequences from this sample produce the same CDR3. CDR3 residues: CASSLIGVEAFF. In nucleotides, the CDR3 is TGTGCCAGCAGCTTAATAGGCGTTGAAGCTTTCTTT. V and J are TRBV7-9 and TRBJ1-1, with no clear D. Trimming left V 2 bases short and J 7 bases short, with 8 bases between. The CDR3 has 12 amino acids. The germline gives CDR1 SEHNR, CDR2 FQNEAQ (reference sequence).

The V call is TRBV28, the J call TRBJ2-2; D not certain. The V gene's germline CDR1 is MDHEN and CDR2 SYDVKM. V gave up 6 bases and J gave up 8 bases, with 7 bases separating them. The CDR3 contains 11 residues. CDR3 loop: CASSPTGELFF. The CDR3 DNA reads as TGTGCCAGCAGCCCGACAGGGGAGCTGTTTTTT.

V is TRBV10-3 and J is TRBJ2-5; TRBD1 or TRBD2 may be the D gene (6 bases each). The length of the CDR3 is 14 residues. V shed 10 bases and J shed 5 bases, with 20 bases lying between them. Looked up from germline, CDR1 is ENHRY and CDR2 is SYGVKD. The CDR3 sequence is CATSSSRGRETQYF. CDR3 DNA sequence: TGTGCCACCTCGAGTTCCCGGGGGCGGGAGACCCAGTACTTC.

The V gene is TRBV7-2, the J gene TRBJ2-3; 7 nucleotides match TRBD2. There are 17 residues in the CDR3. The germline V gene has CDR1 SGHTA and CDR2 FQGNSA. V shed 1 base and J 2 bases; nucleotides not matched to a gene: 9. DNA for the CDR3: TGTGCCAGCAGCTTAGAGGCTAGCGGAGGGATCACAGATACGCAGTATTTT. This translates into CASSLEASGGITDTQYF.

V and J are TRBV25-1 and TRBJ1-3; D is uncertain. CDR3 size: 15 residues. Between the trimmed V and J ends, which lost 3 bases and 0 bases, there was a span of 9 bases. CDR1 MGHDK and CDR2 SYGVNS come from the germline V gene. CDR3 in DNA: TGTGCCAGCAGTGAGGCTTTAAGCTCTGGAAACACCATATATTTT. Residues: CASSEALSSGNTIYF.

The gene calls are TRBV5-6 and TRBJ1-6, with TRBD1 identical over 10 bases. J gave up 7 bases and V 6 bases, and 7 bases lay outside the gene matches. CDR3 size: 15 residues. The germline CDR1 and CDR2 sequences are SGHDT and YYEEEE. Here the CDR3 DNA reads TGTGCCAGCATCAGACAGGGGGCCGGCAATTCACCCCTCCACTTT. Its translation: CASIRQGAGNSPLHF.

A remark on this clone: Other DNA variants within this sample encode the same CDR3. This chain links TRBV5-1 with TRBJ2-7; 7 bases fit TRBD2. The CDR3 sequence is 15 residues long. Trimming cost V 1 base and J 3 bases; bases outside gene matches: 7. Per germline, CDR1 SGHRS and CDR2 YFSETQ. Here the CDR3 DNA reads TGCGCCAGCAGCTTGCTTGCCGGCGGGAGCTACGAGCAGTACTTC. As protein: CASSLLAGGSYEQYF.

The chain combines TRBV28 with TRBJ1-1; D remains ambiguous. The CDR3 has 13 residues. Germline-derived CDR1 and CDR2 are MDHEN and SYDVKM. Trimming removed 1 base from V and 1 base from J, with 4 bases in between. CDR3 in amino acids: CASSLLRNTEAFF. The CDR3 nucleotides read TGTGCCAGCAGTTTATTGCGGAACACTGAAGCTTTCTTT.

For the CDR3, the DNA is TGTGCCAGCAGCAAACCGGGACCGACGAACACTGAAGCTTTCTTT. It specifies CASSKPGPTNTEAFF. The genes are TRBV21-1 and TRBJ1-1. TRBV21-1 is termed a pseudogene. The CDR3 has 15 residues.

In DNA, the CDR3 is TGTGCCAGCAGCCTCCAGCTACGAGTCGGGTTGTACTTC. This codes for CASSLQLRVGLYF. This chain connects TRBV7-2 to TRBJ2-7, with D unresolved. Trimming pared 5 bases from V and 12 bases from J, leaving 20 bases between. The germline V gene encodes CDR1 SGHTA and CDR2 FQGNSA. The CDR3 has 13 residues.

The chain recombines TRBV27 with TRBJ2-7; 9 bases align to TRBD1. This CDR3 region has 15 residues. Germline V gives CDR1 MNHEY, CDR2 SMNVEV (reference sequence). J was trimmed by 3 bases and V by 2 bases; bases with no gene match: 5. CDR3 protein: CASSLDWTGVYEQYF. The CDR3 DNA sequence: TGTGCCAGCAGTTTAGACTGGACAGGGGTCTACGAGCAGTACTTC.

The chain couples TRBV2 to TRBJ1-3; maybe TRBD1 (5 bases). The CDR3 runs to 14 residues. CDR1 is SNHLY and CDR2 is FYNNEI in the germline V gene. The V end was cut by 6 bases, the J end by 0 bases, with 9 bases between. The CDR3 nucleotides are TGTGCCAGCAGGGAGACAGTCTCTGGAAACACCATATATTTT. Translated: CASRETVSGNTIYF. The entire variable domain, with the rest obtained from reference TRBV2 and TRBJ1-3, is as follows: EPEVTQTPSHQVTQMGQEVILRCVPISNHLYFYWYRQILGQKVEFLVSFYNNEISEKSEIFDDQFSVERPDGSNFTLKIRSTKLEDSAMYFCASRETVSGNTIYFGEGSWLTVV.

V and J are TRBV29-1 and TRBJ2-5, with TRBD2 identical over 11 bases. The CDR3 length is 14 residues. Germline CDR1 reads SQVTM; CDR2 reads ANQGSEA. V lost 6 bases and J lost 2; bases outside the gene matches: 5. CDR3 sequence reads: CSVRASGRQETQYF. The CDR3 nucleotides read TGCAGCGTGAGGGCTAGCGGGAGGCAAGAGACCCAGTACTTC. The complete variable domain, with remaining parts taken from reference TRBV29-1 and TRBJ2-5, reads SAVISQKPSRDICQRGTSLTIQCQVDSQVTMMFWYRQQPGQSLTLIATANQGSEATYESGFVIDKFPISRPNLTFSTLTVSNMSPEDSSIYLCSVRASGRQETQYFGPGTRLLVL.

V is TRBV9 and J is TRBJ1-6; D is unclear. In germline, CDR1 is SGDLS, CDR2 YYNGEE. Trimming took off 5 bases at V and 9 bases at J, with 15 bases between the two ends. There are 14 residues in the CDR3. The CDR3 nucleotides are TGTGCCAGCAGTGACCGGGCGACGGGTTCACCCCTCCACTTT. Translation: CASSDRATGSPLHF.

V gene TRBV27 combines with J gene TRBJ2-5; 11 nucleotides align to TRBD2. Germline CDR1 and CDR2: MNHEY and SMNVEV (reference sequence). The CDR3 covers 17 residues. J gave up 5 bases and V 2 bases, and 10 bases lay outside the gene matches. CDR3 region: CASSLRGSGRAGETQYF. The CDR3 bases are TGTGCCAGCAGTTTACGGGGTAGCGGGAGGGCCGGGGAGACCCAGTACTTC.

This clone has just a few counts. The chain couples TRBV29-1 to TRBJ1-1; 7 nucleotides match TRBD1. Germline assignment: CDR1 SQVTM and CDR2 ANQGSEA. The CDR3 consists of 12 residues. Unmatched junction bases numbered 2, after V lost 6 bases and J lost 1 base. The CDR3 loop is CSVPGGNTEAFF. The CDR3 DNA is TGCAGCGTCCCAGGGGGGAACACTGAAGCTTTCTTT.

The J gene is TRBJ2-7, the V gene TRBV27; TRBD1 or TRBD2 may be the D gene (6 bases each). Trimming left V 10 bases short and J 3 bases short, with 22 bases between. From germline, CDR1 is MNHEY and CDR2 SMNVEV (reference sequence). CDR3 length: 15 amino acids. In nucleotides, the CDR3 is TGTGCCAACCTTTGGACCGCGGGACAAAGCTACGAGCAGTACTTC. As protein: CANLWTAGQSYEQYF.

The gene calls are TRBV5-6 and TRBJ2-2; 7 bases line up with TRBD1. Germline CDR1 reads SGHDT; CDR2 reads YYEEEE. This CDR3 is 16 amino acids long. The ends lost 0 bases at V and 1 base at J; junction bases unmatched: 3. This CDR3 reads CASSLDGTVNTGELFF. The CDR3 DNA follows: TGTGCCAGCAGCTTGGACGGGACAGTGAACACCGGGGAGCTGTTTTTT.

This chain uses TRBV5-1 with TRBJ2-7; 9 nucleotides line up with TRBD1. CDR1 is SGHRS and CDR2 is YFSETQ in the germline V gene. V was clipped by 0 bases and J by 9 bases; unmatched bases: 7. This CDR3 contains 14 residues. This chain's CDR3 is CASSLGQGGNRQYF. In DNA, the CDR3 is TGCGCCAGCAGCTTGGGACAGGGGGGGAACCGGCAGTACTTC.

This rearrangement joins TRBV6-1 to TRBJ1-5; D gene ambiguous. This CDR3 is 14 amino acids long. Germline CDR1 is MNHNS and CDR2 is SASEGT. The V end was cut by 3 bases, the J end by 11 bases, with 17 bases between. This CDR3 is CASSDGSLSGTQHF. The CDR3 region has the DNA TGTGCCAGCAGTGACGGGTCTCTCAGTGGAACCCAGCATTTT.

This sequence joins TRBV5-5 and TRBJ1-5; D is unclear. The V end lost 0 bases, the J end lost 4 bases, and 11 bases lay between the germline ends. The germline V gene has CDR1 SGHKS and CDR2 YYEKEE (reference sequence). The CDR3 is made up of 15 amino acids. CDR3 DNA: TGTGCCAGCAGCTTGGCTCCAGTCAGTAATCAGCCCCAGCATTTT. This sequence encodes CASSLAPVSNQPQHF.

The CDR3, as DNA: TGTGCCAGCAGCCCCCACCCGACCCAAGAGACCCAGTACTTC. Translation gives CASSPHPTQETQYF. This chain links TRBV7-2 with TRBJ2-5; unclear D gene. The germline gives CDR1 SGHTA, CDR2 FQGNSA. V was cut by 5 bases and J by 1 base, with 11 bases left in between. This CDR3 is 14 amino acids long. The whole variable domain, filled in from reference TRBV7-2 and TRBJ2-5, reads GAGVSQSPSNKVTEKGKDVELRCDPISGHTALYWYRQSLGQGLEFLIYFQGNSAPDKSGLPSDRFSAERTGGSVSTLTIQRTQQEDSAVYLCASSPHPTQETQYFGPGTRLLVL.

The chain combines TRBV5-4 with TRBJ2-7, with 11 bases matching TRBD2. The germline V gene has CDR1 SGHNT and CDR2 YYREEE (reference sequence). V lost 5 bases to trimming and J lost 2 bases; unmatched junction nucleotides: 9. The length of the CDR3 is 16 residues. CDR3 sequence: CASSLAGTSGTYEQYF. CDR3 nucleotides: TGTGCCAGCAGTCTCGCAGGGACTAGCGGTACCTACGAGCAGTACTTC.

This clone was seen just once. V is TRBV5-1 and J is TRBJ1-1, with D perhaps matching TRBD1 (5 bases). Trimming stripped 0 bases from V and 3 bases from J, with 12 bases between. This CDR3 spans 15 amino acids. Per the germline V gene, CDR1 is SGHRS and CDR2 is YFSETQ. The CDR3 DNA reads TGCGCCAGCAGCTTGGAGGCGGTGGGGGACACTGAAGCTTTCTTT. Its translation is CASSLEAVGDTEAFF.